A single sample is the source of the 4 T cell receptor beta chains below, sequenced in a study of CD8+CD57+ T cells in acquired aplastic anemia (dated by TCRdb to the late 2010s). This sample was sequenced with an Illumina HiSeq 2000. Genomic DNA served as template for TCR beta VDJ combination and CDR3 sequence profiling. TCRdb handled the public reads itself, with Q25 trimming in fastp and clone calling in MiXCR, and kept productive beta chains. Here each entry gathers all rows of one CDR3 protein and keeps the most common genes and DNA. This sample has around 180,000 distinct CDR3 sequences in its table, and about 64% of those were observed once. Of the sample, 35% to 55% is held by the ten largest clones. The sample consisted of sorted CD4+, CD8+, or CD8+CD57+ T cells (not recorded which) from PBMCs. Source of these receptors: a human donor with severe aplastic anemia or a healthy control (not recorded which).

At least ten counts were recorded for this clonotype. The V and J genes are TRBV7-9 and TRBJ2-7; the match to TRBD1 covers 11 bases. V lost 5 bases, J lost 4 bases, and 10 bases stayed unmatched. This CDR3 spans 16 amino acids. Germline assignment: CDR1 SEHNR and CDR2 FQNEAQ (reference sequence). CDR3 residues: CASSDATGQGGYEQYF. The CDR3 DNA is TGTGCCAGCAGCGACGCGACGGGACAGGGGGGTTACGAGCAGTACTTC.

The chain employs TRBV7-9 and TRBJ1-5; D gene ambiguous. The CDR3 consists of 13 residues. Trimming removed 5 bases from V and 5 bases from J, with 10 bases in between. Looked up from germline, CDR1 is SEHNR and CDR2 is FQNEAQ (reference sequence). The chain's CDR3 is CASSRTADQPQHF. In nucleotides, the CDR3 is TGTGCCAGCAGCCGTACAGCGGATCAGCCCCAGCATTTT.

This rearrangement joins TRBV20-1 to TRBJ2-3; no clear D gene. In germline, CDR1 is DFQATT, CDR2 SNEGSKA (reference sequence). V was cut by 4 bases and J by 5 bases, with 7 bases left in between. The CDR3 loop spans 11 amino acids. The CDR3 sequence is CSATLKDTQYF. DNA of the CDR3: TGCAGTGCTACGCTGAAAGATACGCAGTATTTT.

This clonotype was observed once. The chain joins TRBV7-2 to TRBJ2-7; weak D call: TRBD2 (5 bases). The CDR3 extends over 13 amino acids. Per the germline V gene, CDR1 is SGHTA and CDR2 is FQGNSA. V was trimmed by 2 bases and J by 4 bases, leaving 9 bases between them. The CDR3 bases are TGTGCCAGCAGCTTAAGGAGGCTATACGAGCAGTACTTC. Its protein is CASSLRRLYEQYF.